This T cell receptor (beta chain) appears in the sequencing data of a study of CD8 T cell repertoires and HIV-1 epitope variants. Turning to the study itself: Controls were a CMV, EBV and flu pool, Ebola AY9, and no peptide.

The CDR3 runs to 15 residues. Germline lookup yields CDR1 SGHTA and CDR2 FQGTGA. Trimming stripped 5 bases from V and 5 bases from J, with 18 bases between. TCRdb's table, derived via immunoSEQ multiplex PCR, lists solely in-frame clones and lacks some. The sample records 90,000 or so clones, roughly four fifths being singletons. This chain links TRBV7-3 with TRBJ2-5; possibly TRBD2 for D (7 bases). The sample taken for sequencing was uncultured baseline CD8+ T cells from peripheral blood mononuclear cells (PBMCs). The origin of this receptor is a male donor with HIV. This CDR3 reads CASSPHGGRDETQYF. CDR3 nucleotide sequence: TGTGCCAGCAGCCCCCACGGGGGGCGCGACGAGACCCAGTACTTC.